This note documents a single T cell receptor beta chain sequence. Profiled with immunoSEQ multiplex PCR; TCRdb holds only in-frame clones, not every one. The data contain 75,000 to 95,000 clones, 85% to 95% of them seen just once; the ten biggest clones take up roughly 0.13%. This CDR3 has 13 amino acids. The V segment lost 5 bases and the J segment 0 bases; nucleotides outside the gene matches: 1. Per germline, CDR1 MGHDK and CDR2 SYGVNS. The data originate from a study of T cell changes during pregnancy in multiple sclerosis. The chain has TRBV25-1 and TRBJ2-7; 7 bases fit TRBD1. The sequence was obtained from a female donor with multiple sclerosis, enrolled in a pregnancy study. The source material was CD4+ T cells from peripheral blood mononuclear cells, sampled after pregnancy. CDR3 sequence reads: CASSWTGSYEQYF. CDR3 DNA: TGTGCCAGCAGTTGGACAGGCTCCTACGAGCAGTACTTC.